This TCR beta chain was sequenced during a study of blood T cell repertoires in COVID-19. In the study overall: Sources were T cells, B-cell-depleted T cells, or PBMCs; the material itself was cDNA or gDNA.

Clones were read by immunoSEQ multiplex PCR, and TCRdb kept only the in-frame ones, dropping some. This table has about 360,000 clones, less than 90% appearing once. The CDR3 covers 15 residues. The V and J ends lost 3 bases and 8 bases, in that order; junction bases with no gene match: 9. CDR1 and CDR2 from the germline V gene are LNHNV and YYDKDF (reference sequence). Followed over time, Seattle patients had been enrolled while infection was active. This clonotype originated in a woman aged 60-75 years with COVID-19, enrolled during active disease. Sequenced material: peripheral blood. V is TRBV15 and J is TRBJ1-4, with 7 nucleotides matching TRBD1. The CDR3 sequence: CATSSRGGLGEKLFF. The CDR3 region has the DNA TGTGCCACCAGCAGCCGAGGGGGCTTGGGGGAAAAACTGTTTTTT. Variable domain in full (rest from reference TRBV15 and TRBJ1-4): DAMVIQNPRYQVTQFGKPVTLSCSQTLNHNVMYWYQQKSSQAPKLLFHYYDKDFNNEADTPDNFQSRRPNTSFCFLDIRSPGLGDTAMYLCATSSRGGLGEKLFFGSGTQLSVL.